These 10 T cell receptor beta chains originate from one sample sequenced in a study of cytomegalovirus exposure and HLA in healthy donors. A multiplex PCR was run with 60 Vbeta primers and 13 Jbeta primers. The table came from immunoSEQ multiplex PCR; TCRdb's copy has only in-frame clones and leaves some out. Among about 130,000 clones, 80% were seen once, and the ten largest hold less than 5%. Sequencing input: PBMCs. Receptor source: a man younger than 40 in good health.

This sequence joins TRBV27 and TRBJ2-3; weak D call: TRBD2 (5 bases). V was pared by 5 bases and J by 2 bases, with 20 bases between. The CDR3 has 17 amino acids. Germline loops: CDR1 MNHEY, CDR2 SMNVEV (reference sequence). The CDR3 nucleotides are TGTGCCAGCAGTCCGGGGAAGACTGGCGGGTTCACAGATACGCAGTATTTT. The encoded protein is CASSPGKTGGFTDTQYF.

This chain connects TRBV11-3 to TRBJ1-2; D perhaps matches TRBD1 (5 bases). Germline V CDR1 and CDR2: SGHNT, YENEEA. Trimming took 5 bases from V and 2 from J, leaving 18 bases between them. This CDR3 contains 16 residues. CDR3 in amino acids: CASSAYQTGRNYGYTF. The CDR3 DNA reads TGTGCCAGCAGCGCTTACCAAACAGGAAGAAACTATGGCTACACCTTC.

The genes are TRBV7-9 and TRBJ1-1, with 9 positions matching TRBD1. Germline CDR1 and CDR2: SEHNR and FQNEAQ (reference sequence). V lost 5 bases to trimming and J lost 8 bases; unmatched junction nucleotides: 3. The CDR3 has 12 amino acids. The CDR3 protein is CASSGDRAEAFF. The CDR3 coding sequence is TGTGCCAGCAGCGGGGACAGGGCGGAAGCTTTCTTT.

The chain uses TRBV19 and TRBJ2-1, with D hard to call. CDR1 LNHDA and CDR2 SQIVND come from the germline V gene (reference sequence). The CDR3 loop spans 12 amino acids. V lost 3 bases, J lost 4 bases, and 4 bases lay in between. CDR3: CASSMSYNEQFF. Here the CDR3 DNA reads TGTGCCAGTAGTATGTCTTACAATGAGCAGTTCTTC. The full variable domain, rest sourced from reference TRBV19 and TRBJ2-1, is DGGITQSPKYLFRKEGQNVTLSCEQNLNHDAMYWYRQDPGQGLRLIYYSQIVNDFQKGDIAEGYSVSREKKESFPLTVTSAQKNPTAFYLCASSMSYNEQFFGPGTRLTVL.

The V call is TRBV11-3, the J call TRBJ2-7; TRBD2 aligns across 8 bases. V dropped 8 bases and J dropped 1; count of bases not matched to a gene: 7. Germline CDR1 is SGHNT and CDR2 is YENEEA. CDR3 length: 14 residues. The CDR3 bases are TGTGCCAGCGTGAGCGGGAGCAGGTCCTACGAGCAGTACTTC. This sequence encodes CASVSGSRSYEQYF.

As for this clone: This specimen includes other DNA sequences encoding the same CDR3. V usage is TRBV7-2 and J usage is TRBJ2-3, with 10 bases lining up with TRBD2. The V gene's germline CDR1 is SGHTA and CDR2 FQGNSA. V gave up 5 bases and J gave up 3 bases; unmatched junction bases: 8. This CDR3 contains 16 residues. The CDR3: CASSPLAGGGTDTQYF. CDR3 nucleotides: TGTGCCAGCAGCCCCTTAGCGGGAGGCGGGACAGATACGCAGTATTTT.

V usage is TRBV18 and J usage is TRBJ2-1; 10 bases match TRBD2. Germline CDR1 is KGHSH and CDR2 is LQKENI. The trim removed 1 base at V and 0 bases at J, leaving 6 bases unmatched. The CDR3 runs to 18 residues. In DNA, the CDR3 is TGTGCCAGCTCACCACTATCTAGCGGGGGTTCCTCCTACAATGAGCAGTTCTTC. Its translation is CASSPLSSGGSSYNEQFF.

J is TRBJ2-1 and V is TRBV7-3; D call uncertain. Trimming took off 1 base at V and 8 bases at J, with 9 bases between the two ends. The germline V gene encodes CDR1 SGHTA and CDR2 FQGTGA. The CDR3 loop spans 13 amino acids. The CDR3 nucleotides read TGTGCCAGCAGCTTAATTTACCTAGATGAGCAGTTCTTC. This sequence encodes CASSLIYLDEQFF.

The rearrangement joins TRBV5-1 to TRBJ2-1; 10 bases agree with TRBD2. Germline V gene data show CDR1 as SGHRS and CDR2 as YFSETQ. The CDR3 is 15 residues long. V trimming: 5 bases; J trimming: 4 bases; junction bases outside the gene matches: 6. CDR3 bases: TGCGCCAGCAGGGGAGCGGGAGGGGGTTACAATGAGCAGTTCTTC. It encodes CASRGAGGGYNEQFF.

The gene calls are TRBV21-1 and TRBJ2-7; TRBD2 is taken as the D call from the table, unchecked against the DNA. TRBV21-1 is described as a pseudogene. This CDR3 region has 16 residues. The CDR3 coding sequence is TGTGCCAGCAGCCTGACAGATAGCGGGAAGTCCTACGAGCAGTACTTC. Translating it yields CASSLTDSGKSYEQYF.